One sample yielded the 32 T cell receptor beta chains listed below, sequenced in a study of T-cell reconstitution after alpha-beta-depleted transplantation in children. Library preparation (for TCRbeta) was performed with unique molecular identifiers. From the PCR reads, TCRdb called clonotypes with MiXCR, one entry per CDR3 protein. Of 380,000 or so distinct CDR3 sequences in the sample, about an eighth were seen once. The sample in question was PBMCs, obtained from the stem cell graft. The receptors were sampled from a human donor who donated a stem cell graft to a child with Fanconi anemia.

This clonotype came up a few times. The chain recombines TRBV29-1 with TRBJ2-5, with D possibly TRBD2 on 5 matching bases. The germline V and J ends were trimmed by 8 bases and 4 bases, with 11 bases remaining between them. CDR1 and CDR2 (germline): SQVTM, ANQGSEA. There are 11 residues in the CDR3. The DNA for the CDR3 is TGCAGCCTGAGGGTGGGAGAGACCCAGTACTTC. Translated: CSLRVGETQYF.

In this sample, this clonotype turned up a few times. The rearrangement joins TRBV5-1 to TRBJ2-1, with 7 nucleotides matching TRBD1. The length of the CDR3 is 15 residues. Per the germline V gene, CDR1 is SGHRS and CDR2 is YFSETQ. V gave up 2 bases and J gave up 5 bases; unmatched junction bases: 7. CDR3 DNA sequence: TGCGCCAGCAGCTTCCTGCCCGGGACAGACAATGAGCAGTTCTTC. It codes for CASSFLPGTDNEQFF.

This clonotype was counted a few times. V and J are TRBV24-1 and TRBJ2-3, with a tentative D call TRBD2 (5 bases). This CDR3 contains 13 residues. The germline CDR1 and CDR2 sequences are KGHDR and SFDVKD. V was clipped by 1 base and J by 11 bases, with 12 bases between them. CDR3 sequence: CATSDFLPGKQYF. CDR3 nucleotides: TGTGCCACCAGTGATTTTCTCCCCGGGAAGCAGTATTTT.

The table lists this clonotype with many counts. The chain is built from TRBV4-3 and TRBJ1-2, with D unclear. This CDR3 region has 16 residues. Trimming shortened V by 1 base and J by 4 bases, and 16 bases separated the two germline ends. Germline assignment: CDR1 LGHNA and CDR2 YSLEER. The CDR3 DNA follows: TGCGCCAGCAGCCAAGCATGGAGGGTGTCTCTCTATGGCTACACCTTC. It is translated as CASSQAWRVSLYGYTF.

This sequence joins TRBV6-4 and TRBJ2-7, with 8 bases that match TRBD1. The junction had 4 bases not matched to a gene; V was cut back by 2 bases and J by 1 base. CDR1 is MRHNA, CDR2 SNTAGT, per germline. The CDR3 is 15 amino acids. The CDR3 DNA reads TGTGCCAGCAGTGACCCTCGACAGGGGTCCTACGAGCAGTACGTC. Translating gives CASSDPRQGSYEQYV.

This clonotype was observed many times. The J gene is TRBJ2-3, the V gene TRBV12-3 or TRBV12-4, with D unresolved. The V gene lost 3 bases and the J gene lost 4 bases, with 8 bases spanning the gap. This CDR3 comprises 13 residues. The CDR3 DNA sequence: TGTGCCAGCAGTTTGGAACGGGCAGATACGCAGTATTTT. This translates into CASSLERADTQYF.

This clonotype appeared many times. The J gene is TRBJ2-7, the V gene TRBV28, with TRBD1 as a possible D gene (6 bases). The CDR3 contains 12 residues. Germline V CDR1 and CDR2: MDHEN, SYDVKM. Trimming took 10 bases from V and 3 from J, leaving 13 bases between them. This CDR3 is CATSQGLYEQYV. The CDR3 nucleotides are TGTGCCACCTCCCAGGGGCTCTACGAGCAGTACGTC.

This clonotype has a count of ten or more. The genes are TRBV20-1 and TRBJ2-3, with 13 bases fitting TRBD2. CDR1 and CDR2 (germline): DFQATT, SNEGSKA (reference sequence). The CDR3 covers 13 residues. With V trimmed by 6 bases and J by 6 bases, 3 bases remained unmatched. The CDR3 DNA sequence: TGCAGTGCGACTAGCGGGGGGCTGGATACGCAGTATTTT. Amino acid sequence: CSATSGGLDTQYF.

In this sample, this clonotype turned up many times. The chain employs TRBV12-3 or TRBV12-4 and TRBJ1-2, with unresolved D. Deletions cut 5 bases from V and 5 bases from J, with 6 bases between. The CDR3 extends over 11 amino acids. DNA of the CDR3: TGTGCCAGCAGTGGTTCTTATGGCTACACCTTC. Translated: CASSGSYGYTF.

This clonotype was detected ten times or more. The chain is built from TRBV29-1 and TRBJ2-3; D is possibly TRBD1 or TRBD2 (5 bases each). CDR3 length: 14 residues. With 3 bases removed from V and 6 bases from J, the gap between germline ends came to 16 bases. Germline CDR1 is SQVTM and CDR2 is ANQGSEA. Here the CDR3 reads CSVDEGTGYDTQYF. For the CDR3, the DNA is TGCAGCGTTGATGAAGGGACGGGCTATGATACGCAGTATTTT.

This clonotype was picked up many times. The chain combines TRBV28 with TRBJ2-1, with TRBD1 as a possible D gene (5 bases). V was shortened by 4 bases and J by 3 bases, with 16 bases between the two germline ends. This CDR3 is built from 16 residues. Germline loops: CDR1 MDHEN, CDR2 SYDVKM. CDR3 in amino acids: CASSSRTPLLYNEQFF. CDR3 DNA: TGTGCCAGCAGTTCTAGGACACCTTTACTCTACAATGAGCAGTTCTTC.

The chain uses TRBV5-1 and TRBJ1-1, with 8 nucleotides matching TRBD1. Germline V gene data show CDR1 as SGHRS and CDR2 as YFSETQ. With V trimmed by 4 bases and J by 5 bases, 10 bases remained unmatched. This CDR3 spans 15 amino acids. The DNA of the CDR3 is TGCGCCAGCAGCGCCCAGGGGACAGGCGGAACTGAAGCTTTCTTT. Its protein product is CASSAQGTGGTEAFF.

This clonotype came up a few times. A read error may produce the germline difference seen at one junction end. V is TRBV7-7 and J is TRBJ1-1; unclear D gene. The CDR3 has 13 residues. Germline V gene sequence: CDR1 SSHAT, CDR2 FNYEAQ (reference sequence). The CDR3 coding sequence is TGTGCTAGCAGCTCCCGGGAGGACACTGAAGCTTTCTTT. It is translated as CASSSREDTEAFF.

J is TRBJ2-3 and V is TRBV9; 8 nucleotides agree with TRBD2. The CDR3 runs to 16 residues. Germline CDR1 SGDLS, CDR2 YYNGEE. Trimming at V came to 0 bases and at J to 4 bases, leaving 7 bases not matched to a gene. This CDR3 reads CASSVATPGGADTQYF. The CDR3 bases are TGTGCCAGCAGCGTAGCTACCCCGGGAGGGGCAGATACGCAGTATTTT.

There are many counts of this clonotype. The rearrangement uses TRBV7-9 and TRBJ2-1; 9 positions match TRBD2. V was pared by 5 bases and J by 5 bases, with 7 bases of the junction left unmatched. Germline CDR1 reads SEHNR; CDR2 reads FQNEAQ (reference sequence). The CDR3 contains 15 residues. Here the CDR3 DNA reads TGTGCCAGCAGCCCTCTAGCGGGGACAAACAATGAGCAGTTCTTC. Translation gives CASSPLAGTNNEQFF.

This clonotype turned up a few times. The CDR3: CASSLGTGGAAYEQYF. CDR3 DNA sequence: TGCGCCAGCAGCCTAGGGACAGGGGGCGCCGCCTACGAGCAGTACTTC. The J gene is TRBJ2-7, the V gene TRBV5-1, with 12 bases identical to TRBD1. The CDR3 contains 16 residues. The V gene end was trimmed by 4 bases and the J gene end by 2 bases; junction bases not matched to a gene: 7. Germline V gene lookup returns CDR1 SGHRS and CDR2 YFSETQ.

This clonotype has a count of ten or more. The V call is TRBV10-3, the J call TRBJ1-1, with 7 nucleotides matching TRBD1. CDR1 and CDR2 from the germline V gene are ENHRY and SYGVKD. The CDR3 contains 14 residues. V lost 4 bases to trimming and J lost 4 bases; unmatched junction nucleotides: 6. The CDR3: CAISVRGQGTEAFF. The CDR3 DNA reads TGTGCCATCAGTGTGAGGGGGCAGGGCACTGAAGCTTTCTTT.

The J gene is TRBJ2-1, the V gene TRBV11-2; D may be TRBD1 or TRBD2 (5 bases each). Trimming removed 5 bases at V and 6 bases at J, with 11 bases between. CDR1 is SGHAT and CDR2 is FQNNGV in the germline V gene. This CDR3 region has 13 residues. CDR3 nucleotides: TGTGCCAGCAGCCGGGACCCCCCCAATGAGCAGTTCTTC. This sequence encodes CASSRDPPNEQFF. The full variable domain, with the rest looked up from reference TRBV11-2 and TRBJ2-1, is EAGVAQSPRYKIIEKRQSVAFWCNPISGHATLYWYQQILGQGPKLLIQFQNNGVVDDSQLPKDRFSAERLKGVDSTLKIQPAKLEDSAVYLCASSRDPPNEQFFGPGTRLTVL.

This clonotype has ten or more counts. CDR3 nucleotides: TGTGCCAGCAGTCCGGACAGCTTCCGGCAGCCCCAGCATTTT. Translating it yields CASSPDSFRQPQHF. This chain uses TRBV12-3 or TRBV12-4 with TRBJ1-5; a weak D match, TRBD1 (6 bases). There are 14 residues in the CDR3. Trimming shortened V by 5 bases and J by 7 bases, and 15 bases separated the two germline ends.

V is TRBV4-2 and J is TRBJ1-2; D unclear. Germline loops: CDR1 LGHNA, CDR2 YNFKEQ. V was clipped by 0 bases and J by 0 bases, with 8 bases between them. The CDR3 runs 15 residues. CDR3 amino acids: CASSQERVANYGYTF. The CDR3 nucleotides read TGTGCCAGCAGCCAAGAGAGAGTAGCTAACTATGGCTACACCTTC.

DNA of the CDR3: TGCAGCGCTTCCAGGCGCACTGAAGCTTTCTTT. It specifies CSASRRTEAFF. The chain combines TRBV29-1 with TRBJ1-1, with no clear D. V lost 7 bases, J lost 4 bases, and 10 bases lay in between. This CDR3 comprises 11 residues. Germline V lookup: CDR1 SQVTM, CDR2 ANQGSEA.

This clonotype was recorded many times. The chain links TRBV7-2 to TRBJ2-2; D uncertain. Germline values: CDR1 SGHTA, CDR2 FQGNSA. The CDR3 loop spans 13 amino acids. V dropped 6 bases and J dropped 4 bases, with 9 bases sitting between them. CDR3 in DNA: TGTGCCAGCAGTTTATATAGCACCGGGGAGCTGTTTTTT. Translated, it gives CASSLYSTGELFF.

This clonotype appeared many times. J is TRBJ1-2 and V is TRBV5-1; D unclear. This CDR3 contains 11 residues. The V end lost 0 bases, the J end lost 6 bases, and 3 bases lay between the germline ends. Germline V gene data show CDR1 as SGHRS and CDR2 as YFSETQ. The CDR3 DNA reads as TGCGCCAGCAGCTTGGGGAATGGCTACACCTTC. Translating it yields CASSLGNGYTF.

Only a few counts were recorded for this clonotype. This chain connects TRBV15 to TRBJ2-6; 7 bases fit TRBD1. The V segment lost 2 bases and the J segment 0 bases; nucleotides outside the gene matches: 7. The CDR3 runs to 18 residues. Germline CDR1 reads LNHNV; CDR2 reads YYDKDF (reference sequence). CDR3 coding DNA: TGTGCCACCAGCAGATACTCGGGACAGACCTCTGGGGCCAACGTCCTGACTTTC. This translates into CATSRYSGQTSGANVLTF.

In this sample, this clonotype turned up a few times. The chain uses TRBV7-9 and TRBJ2-3, with TRBD1 as a possible D gene (5 bases). The V and J ends lost 5 bases and 2 bases respectively, with 14 bases between them. This CDR3 has 15 residues. The V gene's germline CDR1 is SEHNR and CDR2 FQNEAQ (reference sequence). CDR3 bases: TGTGCCAGCAGCGAAAGGCAGGGATACACAGATACGCAGTATTTT. Protein product: CASSERQGYTDTQYF.

This sequence joins TRBV5-1 and TRBJ2-2; 7 positions agree with TRBD1. Germline lookup yields CDR1 SGHRS and CDR2 YFSETQ. V lost 5 bases to trimming and J lost 4 bases; unmatched junction nucleotides: 11. The CDR3 runs 16 residues. CDR3 in DNA: TGCGCCAGCAGACCAAGACAGGGTTGGAGCACCGGGGAGCTGTTTTTT. Translated: CASRPRQGWSTGELFF.

This clonotype has at least ten counts. The rearrangement joins TRBV6-6 to TRBJ1-1; no clear D gene. Per germline, CDR1 MNHNY and CDR2 SVGAGI (reference sequence). This CDR3 comprises 13 residues. V shed 8 bases and J shed 1 base, with 11 bases lying between them. The DNA for the CDR3 is TGTGCCAGCCTGGCGGGGTCGAACACTGAAGCTTTCTTT. Translated: CASLAGSNTEAFF.

V usage is TRBV6-1 and J usage is TRBJ2-5; TRBD1 is a possible D gene (6 bases). CDR1 is MNHNS and CDR2 is SASEGT in the germline V gene. CDR3 length: 14 amino acids. The germline V and J ends were trimmed by 10 bases and 4 bases, with 19 bases remaining between them. In nucleotides, the CDR3 is TGTGCCACCACTACAGGGCAACGGGGAGAGACCCAGTACTTC. It yields the protein CATTTGQRGETQYF.

Many counts were recorded for this clonotype. V gene TRBV7-2 combines with J gene TRBJ2-3; 8 bases align to TRBD1. After removal of 6 bases from V and 9 bases from J, the junction contained 20 bases not matched to a gene. CDR1 is SGHTA, CDR2 FQGNSA, per germline. The CDR3 runs to 17 residues. The CDR3 loop is CASRFSRGTGGRGTQYF. CDR3 sequence (DNA): TGTGCCAGCAGGTTCAGCAGGGGGACAGGTGGGAGAGGGACGCAGTATTTT. The full variable domain, with the rest looked up from reference TRBV7-2 and TRBJ2-3, is GAGVSQSPSNKVTEKGKDVELRCDPISGHTALYWYRQSLGQGLEFLIYFQGNSAPDKSGLPSDRFSAERTGGSVSTLTIQRTQQEDSAVYLCASRFSRGTGGRGTQYFGPGTRLTVL.

The V call is TRBV10-1, the J call TRBJ2-2; 7 bases align to TRBD2. The length of the CDR3 is 17 residues. Unmatched junction bases numbered 7, after V lost 3 bases and J lost 0 bases. Germline V gives CDR1 WNHNN, CDR2 SYGVQD (reference sequence). The CDR3: CASSDRAGVANTGELFF. CDR3 in DNA: TGCGCCAGCAGTGATAGGGCGGGGGTCGCGAACACCGGGGAGCTGTTTTTT.

In its sample, this clonotype was seen many times. The chain recombines TRBV20-1 with TRBJ1-1, with D hard to call. Per germline, CDR1 DFQATT and CDR2 SNEGSKA (reference sequence). The CDR3 has 15 residues. Trimming cost V 3 bases and J 2 bases, with 16 bases left between them. The CDR3 loop is CSARRAPPSNTEAFF. The CDR3 nucleotides read TGCAGTGCTAGGAGGGCACCACCTTCCAACACTGAAGCTTTCTTT.

This clonotype was observed at least ten times. This chain connects TRBV7-9 to TRBJ1-4; D uncertain. The CDR3 covers 16 residues. V dropped 1 base and J dropped 8 bases, with 17 bases sitting between them. Per germline, CDR1 SEHNR and CDR2 FQNEAQ (reference sequence). The CDR3 reads CASSLVSGFRGEKLFF. The DNA of the CDR3 is TGTGCCAGCAGCTTAGTCTCAGGCTTTCGAGGAGAAAAACTGTTTTTT.